The 5 T cell receptor beta chains given below trace back to one sample, sequenced in a study of blood T cell repertoires in COVID-19. The protocol was immunoSEQ multiplex PCR, while the TCRdb copy is restricted to in-frame clones and leaves out a portion. Of around 43,000 clones listed, approximately 80% are singletons. Source material: peripheral blood. Source of these receptors: a man between 65 and 85 years old with acute or convalescent COVID-19.

This clone has just one count. V gene TRBV7-7 combines with J gene TRBJ2-1; 9 nucleotides align to TRBD2. V shed 3 bases, J shed 8 bases, and the junction held 8 bases outside the gene matches. Germline V gene lookup returns CDR1 SSHAT and CDR2 FNYEAQ (reference sequence). This CDR3 contains 15 residues. The CDR3 loop reads CASSLGPSGADEQFF. CDR3 nucleotides: TGTGCCAGCAGCTTGGGTCCTAGCGGGGCCGATGAGCAGTTCTTC.

V usage is TRBV13 and J usage is TRBJ1-1; 9 bases line up with TRBD1. V was pared by 4 bases and J by 3 bases, with 9 bases of the junction left unmatched. Germline assignment: CDR1 PRHDT and CDR2 FYEKMQ (reference sequence). The CDR3 loop spans 16 amino acids. The CDR3: CASSSNPGQGYTEAFF. The CDR3 DNA is TGTGCCAGCAGCTCCAATCCGGGACAGGGCTACACTGAAGCTTTCTTT.

The chain combines TRBV28 with TRBJ1-2, with TRBD1 matching 8 bases. The junction had 3 bases not matched to a gene; V was cut back by 6 bases and J by 0 bases. Germline V gene data show CDR1 as MDHEN and CDR2 as SYDVKM. This CDR3 spans 14 amino acids. CDR3 sequence: CASSRTGTNYGYTF. The CDR3 bases are TGTGCCAGCAGCAGGACAGGGACTAACTATGGCTACACCTTC.

The V gene is TRBV27, the J gene TRBJ2-2, with D perhaps TRBD1 (6 bases). Germline V gene data show CDR1 as MNHEY and CDR2 as SMNVEV (reference sequence). The CDR3 sequence is 15 residues long. V was clipped by 6 bases and J by 4 bases, with 15 bases between them. The CDR3 coding sequence is TGTGCCAGCAGACTGTACAGGGCGGGCACCGGGGAGCTGTTTTTT. It translates to CASRLYRAGTGELFF.

This chain joins TRBV15 and TRBJ1-5, with unresolved D. This CDR3 has 12 residues. Germline lookup yields CDR1 LNHNV and CDR2 YYDKDF (reference sequence). V was trimmed by 0 bases and J by 7 bases, leaving 4 bases between them. The CDR3 is CATSRDQQPQHF. DNA for the CDR3: TGTGCCACCAGCAGAGATCAGCAGCCCCAGCATTTT.